The clone carrying this T cell receptor beta chain was counted a single time. These data originate in a study of blood T cell repertoires in COVID-19. Profiling relied on immunoSEQ multiplex PCR, and the TCRdb table lists in-frame clones only, not all of them. The sample holds around 400,000 clones, about 90% seen once. Germline V lookup: CDR1 GTSNPN, CDR2 SVGIG (reference sequence). This CDR3 comprises 14 residues. Trimming removed 0 bases from V and 7 bases from J, with 10 bases in between. This receptor was taken from a woman aged 25 to 39 who had recovered from COVID-19. The sample was PBMCs or T cells enriched from blood (not recorded which). The chain carries TRBV30 and TRBJ1-6; D possibly corresponds to TRBD1 (6 bases). As DNA, the CDR3 is TGTGCCTGGAGTGTAACAGGGCCCAATTCACCCCTCCACTTT. As protein: CAWSVTGPNSPLHF.